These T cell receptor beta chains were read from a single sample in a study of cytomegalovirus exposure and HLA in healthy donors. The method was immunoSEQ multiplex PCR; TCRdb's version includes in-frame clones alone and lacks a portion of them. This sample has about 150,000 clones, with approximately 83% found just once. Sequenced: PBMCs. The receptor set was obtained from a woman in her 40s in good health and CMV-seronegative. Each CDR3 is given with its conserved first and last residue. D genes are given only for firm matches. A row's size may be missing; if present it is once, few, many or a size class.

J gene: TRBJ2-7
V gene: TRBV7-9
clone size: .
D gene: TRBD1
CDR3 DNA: TGTGCCAGCAGCATACAGGGGATCCCCTACGAGCAGTACTTC
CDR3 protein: CASSIQGIPYEQYF

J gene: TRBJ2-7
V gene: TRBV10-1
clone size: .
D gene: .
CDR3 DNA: TGCGCCAGCAGGGGACAAGGGGCCTACGAGCAGTACTTC
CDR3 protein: CASRGQGAYEQYF

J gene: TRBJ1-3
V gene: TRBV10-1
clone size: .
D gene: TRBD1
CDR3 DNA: TGCGCCAGCAGTGAATTTCCGGGACAGGATGCCATATATTTT
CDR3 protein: CASSEFPGQDAIYF

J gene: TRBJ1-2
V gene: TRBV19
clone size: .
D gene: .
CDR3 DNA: TGTGCCAGTAGTATGCCAGGGGTAAATGACGGTGGCTACACCTTC
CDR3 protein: CASSMPGVNDGGYTF

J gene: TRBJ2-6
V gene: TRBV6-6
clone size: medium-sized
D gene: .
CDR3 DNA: TGTGCCAGCAGTTCCGACAGGAGCTCTGGGGCCAACGTCCTGACTTTC
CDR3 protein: CASSSDRSSGANVLTF

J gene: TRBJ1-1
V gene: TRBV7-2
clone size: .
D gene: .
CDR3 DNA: TGTGCCAGCGCGAGGTATAGGAACACTGAAGCTTTCTTT
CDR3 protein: CASARYRNTEAFF

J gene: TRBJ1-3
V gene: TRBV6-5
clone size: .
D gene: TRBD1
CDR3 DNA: TGTGCCACCCGGCGGGACAGCTCTGGAAACACCATATATTTT
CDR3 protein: CATRRDSSGNTIYF

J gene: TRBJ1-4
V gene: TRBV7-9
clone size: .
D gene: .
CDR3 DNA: TGTGCCAGCAGCACCCAGGGGTTCCCAAAACTGTTTTTT
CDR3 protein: CASSTQGFPKLFF

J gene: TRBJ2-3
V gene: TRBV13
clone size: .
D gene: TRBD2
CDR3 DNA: TGTGCCAGCAGCTTCCCTAGCGGGGAAACAGATACGCAGTATTTT
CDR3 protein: CASSFPSGETDTQYF

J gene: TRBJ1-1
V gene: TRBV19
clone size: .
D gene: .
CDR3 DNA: TGTGCCAGTAAAATCGGAGGGGTGGACACTGAAGCTTTCTTT
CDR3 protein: CASKIGGVDTEAFF

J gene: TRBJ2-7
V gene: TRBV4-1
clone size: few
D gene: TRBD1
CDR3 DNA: TGCGCCAGCAGCCAGGCCACCACAGGGGTTCGGTACGAGCAGTACTTC
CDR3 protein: CASSQATTGVRYEQYF

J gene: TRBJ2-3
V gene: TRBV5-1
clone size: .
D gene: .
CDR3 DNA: TGCGCCAGCCGCGCTCGAGCGGAAGGCACAGATACGCAGTATTTT
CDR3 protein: CASRARAEGTDTQYF

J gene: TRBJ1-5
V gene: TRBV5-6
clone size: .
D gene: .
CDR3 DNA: TGTGCCAGCAGCTCAGTGTATAGCAATCAGCCCCAGCATTTT
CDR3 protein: CASSSVYSNQPQHF

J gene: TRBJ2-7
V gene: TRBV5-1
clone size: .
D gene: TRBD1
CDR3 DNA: TGCGCCAGCAGCGCCGGGACAGGGGGGAACGAGCAGTACTTC
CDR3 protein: CASSAGTGGNEQYF

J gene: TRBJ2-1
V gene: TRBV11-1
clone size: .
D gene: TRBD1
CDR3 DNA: TGTGCCAGCAGCTTATGGGGGACAGGTATTGGAAATGAGCAGTTCTTC
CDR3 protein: CASSLWGTGIGNEQFF

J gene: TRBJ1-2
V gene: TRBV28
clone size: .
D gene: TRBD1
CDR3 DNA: TGTGCCAGCAGAATCCCGGGACAGGGGCATGGCTACACCTTC
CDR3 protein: CASRIPGQGHGYTF

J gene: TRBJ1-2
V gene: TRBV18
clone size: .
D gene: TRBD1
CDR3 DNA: TGTGCCAGCTCGAGATCACCGGGACAGGGGGCTGGCTACACCTTC
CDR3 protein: CASSRSPGQGAGYTF

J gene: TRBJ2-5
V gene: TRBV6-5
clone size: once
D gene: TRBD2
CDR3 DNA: TGTGCCAGCAGCCCTACTAGCGGGGTTAAGGAGACCCAGTACTTC
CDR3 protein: CASSPTSGVKETQYF

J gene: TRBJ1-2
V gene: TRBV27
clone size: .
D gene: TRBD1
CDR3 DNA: TGTGCCAGCAAAAGCCCTGGGACAGGTATATGGTATGGCTACACCTTC
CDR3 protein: CASKSPGTGIWYGYTF

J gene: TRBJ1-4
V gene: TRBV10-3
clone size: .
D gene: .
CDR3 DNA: TGTGCCATCAGTGAGTCGAGGGAAAAACTGTTTTTT
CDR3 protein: CAISESREKLFF

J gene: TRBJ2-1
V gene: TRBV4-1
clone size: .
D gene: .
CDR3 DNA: TGCGCCAGCAGCCAAGCTGATACTTACAATGAGCAGTTCTTC
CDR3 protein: CASSQADTYNEQFF

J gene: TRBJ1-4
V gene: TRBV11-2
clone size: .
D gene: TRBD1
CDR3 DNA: TGTGCCAGCACCCCCGGGGGGGGACAGGGGTATGAAAAACTGTTTTTT
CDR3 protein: CASTPGGGQGYEKLFF

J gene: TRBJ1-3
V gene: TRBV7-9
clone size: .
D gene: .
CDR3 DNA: TGTGCCAGCAGCTGGCCCTCTTCCAGGCGAATCTCTGGAAACACCATATATTTT
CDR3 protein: CASSWPSSRRISGNTIYF

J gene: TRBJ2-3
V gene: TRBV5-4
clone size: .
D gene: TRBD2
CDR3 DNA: TGTGCCAGCAGCTTGAGGACTAGCGGGCTGACAGATACGCAGTATTTT
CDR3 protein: CASSLRTSGLTDTQYF

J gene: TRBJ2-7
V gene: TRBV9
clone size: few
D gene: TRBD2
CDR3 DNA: TGTGCCAGCAGCGTAGCTAGCGGGAGCTACGAGCAGTACTTC
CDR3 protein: CASSVASGSYEQYF

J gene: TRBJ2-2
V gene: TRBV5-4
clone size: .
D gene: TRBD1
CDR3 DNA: TGTGCCAGCAGCAACCGTGGACAGGGGGGTATCGGGGAGCTGTTTTTT
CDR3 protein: CASSNRGQGGIGELFF

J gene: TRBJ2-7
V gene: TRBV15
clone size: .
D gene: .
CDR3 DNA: TGTGCCACCAGCACGTTTACCGGGTCCTTGTACGAGCAGTACTTC
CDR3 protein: CATSTFTGSLYEQYF

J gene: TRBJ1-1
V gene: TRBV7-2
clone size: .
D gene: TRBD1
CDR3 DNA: TGTGCCAGCAGCTTAGTCGACAGGGCTAAAGCTTTCTTT
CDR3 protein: CASSLVDRAKAFF

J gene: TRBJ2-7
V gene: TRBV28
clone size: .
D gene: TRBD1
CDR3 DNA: TGTGCCACCGAACCGGGACAGGGGCAAGGGGAGCAGTACTTC
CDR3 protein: CATEPGQGQGEQYF

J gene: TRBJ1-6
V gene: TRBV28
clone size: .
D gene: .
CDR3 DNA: TGTGCCAGCAGTTTATTCCGGCAGGGAAGTAATTCACCCCTCCACTTT
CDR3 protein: CASSLFRQGSNSPLHF

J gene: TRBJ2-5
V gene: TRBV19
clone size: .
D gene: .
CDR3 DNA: TGTGCCAGTAGTATGACGGCCTGGGCTTGGGAGACCCAGTACTTC
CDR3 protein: CASSMTAWAWETQYF

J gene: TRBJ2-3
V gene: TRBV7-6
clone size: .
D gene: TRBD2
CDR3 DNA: TGTGCCAGCAGCTTAGTAGCGGGGGGGGAGGCGCAGTATTTT
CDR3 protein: CASSLVAGGEAQYF

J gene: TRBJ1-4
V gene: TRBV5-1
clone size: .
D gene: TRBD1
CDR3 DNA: TGCGCCAGCAGCTCACAGGGGGGTAGTGAAAAACTGTTTTTT
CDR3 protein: CASSSQGGSEKLFF

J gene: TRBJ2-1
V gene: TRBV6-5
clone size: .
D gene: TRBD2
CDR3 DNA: TGTGCCAGCAGCCAACTAGCGGGATTCGACAATGAGCAGTTCTTC
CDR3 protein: CASSQLAGFDNEQFF

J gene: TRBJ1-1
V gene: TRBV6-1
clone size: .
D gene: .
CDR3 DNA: TGTGCCAGCTACTCTCGGGGGGGAAACACTGAAGCTTTCTTT
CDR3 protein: CASYSRGGNTEAFF

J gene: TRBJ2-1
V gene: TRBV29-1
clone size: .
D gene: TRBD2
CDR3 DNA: TGCAGCGTAACTAGCGGGGGCTCCTACAATGAGCAGTTCTTC
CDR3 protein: CSVTSGGSYNEQFF

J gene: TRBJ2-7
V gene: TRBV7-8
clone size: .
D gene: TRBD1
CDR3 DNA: TGTGCCAGCAGCTTCGACAGGGAACACGAGCAGTACTTC
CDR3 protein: CASSFDREHEQYF

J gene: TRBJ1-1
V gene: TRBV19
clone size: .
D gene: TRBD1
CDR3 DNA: TGTGCCAGTAGTATATTCCCTGGGGACAGGGTGAACACTGAAGCTTTCTTT
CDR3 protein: CASSIFPGDRVNTEAFF

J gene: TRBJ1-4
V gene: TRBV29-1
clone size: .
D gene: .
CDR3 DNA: TGCAGCGTTGAGGAGGACAGCGCCACTAATGAAAAACTGTTTTTT
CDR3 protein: CSVEEDSATNEKLFF

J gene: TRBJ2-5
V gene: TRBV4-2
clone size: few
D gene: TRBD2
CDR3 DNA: TGTGCCAGCAGCCTCGGGGGGGGAGGAGAGACCCAGTACTTC
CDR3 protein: CASSLGGGGETQYF

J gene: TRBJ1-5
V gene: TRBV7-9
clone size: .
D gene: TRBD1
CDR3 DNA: TGTGCCAGCAGCCCAGAAGCAGGGGGGTCGCGGCCCCAGCATTTT
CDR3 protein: CASSPEAGGSRPQHF

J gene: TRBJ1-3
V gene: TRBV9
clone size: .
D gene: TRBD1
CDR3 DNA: TGTGCCAGCAGCCGGGGACAGGGGCTCGGAAACACCATATATTTT
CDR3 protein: CASSRGQGLGNTIYF

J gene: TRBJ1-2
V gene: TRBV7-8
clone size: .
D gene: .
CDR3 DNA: TGTGCCAGCAGCTTATCCGAGAGCGCATATGGCTACACCTTC
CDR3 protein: CASSLSESAYGYTF

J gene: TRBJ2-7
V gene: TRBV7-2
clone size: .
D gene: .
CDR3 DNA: TGTGCCAGCAGCCCCTTGACGTCAGGCAACGAGCAGTACTTC
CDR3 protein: CASSPLTSGNEQYF

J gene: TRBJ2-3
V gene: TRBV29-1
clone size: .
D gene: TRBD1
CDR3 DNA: TGCAGCGTTGAAGAGGGGCTAAGGGGGCGCACAGATACGCAGTATTTT
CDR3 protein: CSVEEGLRGRTDTQYF

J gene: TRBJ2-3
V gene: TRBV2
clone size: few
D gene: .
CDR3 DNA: TGTGCCAGCAGCGCCCAGGGAGATACGCAGTATTTT
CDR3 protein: CASSAQGDTQYF

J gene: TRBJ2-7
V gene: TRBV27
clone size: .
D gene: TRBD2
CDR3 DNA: TGTGCCAGCAGTTGGGCGGGAGGGGCGGACGAGCAGTACTTC
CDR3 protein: CASSWAGGADEQYF

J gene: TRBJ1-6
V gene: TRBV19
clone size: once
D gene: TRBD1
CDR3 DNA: TGTGCCAGTAGTATAGCCGGGACAGGGGGTCCACCCCTCCACTTT
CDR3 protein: CASSIAGTGGPPLHF

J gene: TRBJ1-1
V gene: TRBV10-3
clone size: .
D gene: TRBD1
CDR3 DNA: TGTGCCATCAGTGCCTCGTCCGGGACAGGGTCCACTGAGGCTTTCTTT
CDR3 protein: CAISASSGTGSTEAFF

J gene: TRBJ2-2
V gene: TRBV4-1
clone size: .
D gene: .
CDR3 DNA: TGCGCCAGCCGACAGCCGGGGGTAAAGCTCACCGGGGAGCTGTTTTTT
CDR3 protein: CASRQPGVKLTGELFF

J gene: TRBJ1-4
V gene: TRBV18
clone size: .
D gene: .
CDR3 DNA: TGTGCCAGCTCACCACAACGTACGGGGTTAAGTGAAAAACTGTTTTTT
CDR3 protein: CASSPQRTGLSEKLFF

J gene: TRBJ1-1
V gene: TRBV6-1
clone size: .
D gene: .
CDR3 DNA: TGTGCCAGCAGTGCTGCAGGGAGGACTGAAGCTTTCTTT
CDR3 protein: CASSAAGRTEAFF

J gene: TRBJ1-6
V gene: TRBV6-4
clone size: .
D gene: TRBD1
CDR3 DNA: TGTGCCAGCAGTGCTTCTTTGGGGGACAGGGGGTTTATTAATTCACCCCTCCACTTT
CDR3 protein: CASSASLGDRGFINSPLHF

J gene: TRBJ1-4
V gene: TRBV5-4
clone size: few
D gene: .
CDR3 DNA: TGTGCCAGCAGCTTGGGGGCAACGTTCCCTAATGAAAAACTGTTTTTT
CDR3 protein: CASSLGATFPNEKLFF

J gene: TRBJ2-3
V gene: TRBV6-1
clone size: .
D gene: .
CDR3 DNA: TGTGCCAGCAGTGAAGGTCGGGGGCGGGGGACAGATACGCAGTATTTT
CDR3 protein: CASSEGRGRGTDTQYF